The source of this TCR beta chain is a study of blood T cell repertoires in COVID-19. Study-wide background: Acute-phase and convalescent COVID-19 samples originated in the United States, Italy and Spain. PBMCs, B-cell-depleted T cells, or T cells were the source of the cDNA or gDNA that made up the material.

Sequencing was performed with immunoSEQ multiplex PCR; in TCRdb, only in-frame clones are kept and a portion is missing. The sample includes under 350,000 clones, about 86% seen only once; the top ten take about 4.2%. The CDR3 totals 16 residues. Per the germline V gene, CDR1 is SGHTA and CDR2 is FQGNSA. Trimming pared 1 base from V and 0 bases from J, leaving 12 bases between. Each participant's cohort was designated according to participant-reported clinical history. The sample comprised PBMCs or T cells enriched from blood (not recorded which). The receptor comes from a woman aged 40-49 years with acute COVID-19. The rearrangement joins TRBV7-2 to TRBJ1-1, with TRBD1 as a possible D gene (5 bases). The CDR3 DNA is TGTGCCAGCAGCTTAGTGGGGGGAATCTTGAACACTGAAGCTTTCTTT. This translates into CASSLVGGILNTEAFF.